Listed here are 26 T cell receptor beta chains from one sample, sequenced in a study of beta chain features in type 1 diabetes. Study conclusions and caveats: In every one of the four CD4+ subsets, TCRB CDR3s were moderately but significantly shorter in Type 1 diabetes patients.

These receptors are not linked to any known antigen. Expressed TCRB transcripts got sequenced, as all isolated RNA was reverse transcribed. Clones were read by immunoSEQ multiplex PCR, and TCRdb kept only the in-frame ones, dropping some. The table lists about 360,000 clones, around an eighth of them singletons, with about 0.01% in the top ten. What was sequenced was naive CD4+ T cells from blood. The source of these receptors is a woman aged 18-29 years with type 1 diabetes.

Here the CDR3 reads CASRIQGFPYEQYF. The CDR3 DNA is TGTGCCAGCAGGATCCAGGGTTTCCCCTACGAGCAGTACTTC. The chain has TRBV21-1 and TRBJ2-7; the D call TRBD1 from the table was never checked on the DNA. TRBV21-1 is marked as a pseudogene. This CDR3 contains 14 residues.

The V call is TRBV5-1, the J call TRBJ2-3; 11 positions match TRBD2. Germline loops: CDR1 SGHRS, CDR2 YFSETQ. V lost 0 bases and J lost 1; bases outside the gene matches: 7. The CDR3 is made up of 18 amino acids. The CDR3 is CASSLVAGGPMGTDTQYF. The CDR3 region has the DNA TGCGCCAGCAGCTTGGTAGCGGGGGGGCCGATGGGCACAGATACGCAGTATTTT.

V gene TRBV6-6 combines with J gene TRBJ2-6; D may be TRBD1 (5 bases). Looked up from germline, CDR1 is MNHNY and CDR2 is SVGAGI (reference sequence). This CDR3 has 16 amino acids. V lost 6 bases to trimming and J lost 0 bases, with 12 bases between them. The CDR3 spells CASSLDRASGANVLTF. The CDR3 DNA sequence: TGTGCCAGCAGCCTCGACAGAGCCTCTGGGGCCAACGTCCTGACTTTC.

This clone was found a few times. DNA for the CDR3: TGTGCCAGCAGTGTCGCCGGGACAGGGGTCCACGAGCAGTACTTC. Protein sequence: CASSVAGTGVHEQYF. The rearrangement uses TRBV25-1 and TRBJ2-7; TRBD1 aligns across 10 bases. This CDR3 spans 15 amino acids. In germline, CDR1 is MGHDK, CDR2 SYGVNS. J was trimmed by 5 bases and V by 4 bases; bases with no gene match: 8.

The chain carries TRBV19 and TRBJ2-5; maybe TRBD1 (6 bases). Germline V gene lookup returns CDR1 LNHDA and CDR2 SQIVND (reference sequence). This CDR3 comprises 13 residues. V was clipped by 6 bases and J by 3 bases, with 11 bases between them. CDR3 amino acids: CASSRGQKETQYF. Written as DNA, the CDR3 is TGTGCCAGTAGCCGTGGACAGAAAGAGACCCAGTACTTC.

This clone was seen only a few times. The chain combines TRBV7-9 with TRBJ1-1, with unresolved D. CDR1 SEHNR and CDR2 FQNEAQ come from the germline V gene (reference sequence). V lost 8 bases and J lost 0, with 13 bases in between. The CDR3 is 14 residues long. CDR3: CASREGRMNTEAFF. The CDR3 coding sequence is TGTGCCAGCCGGGAGGGCAGGATGAACACTGAAGCTTTCTTT.

The CDR3 reads CSVEGHPNSNQPQHF. CDR3 DNA: TGCAGCGTTGAAGGACACCCTAATAGCAATCAGCCCCAGCATTTT. The chain joins TRBV29-1 to TRBJ1-5, with unresolved D. The ends were cut back, 1 base at V and 0 bases at J, with 10 bases in the middle. Germline lookup yields CDR1 SQVTM and CDR2 ANQGSEA. The CDR3 is 15 residues long.

CDR3 in amino acids: CASSGQMNTEAFF. As DNA, the CDR3 is TGTGCCAGCAGCGGACAAATGAACACTGAAGCTTTCTTT. This sequence joins TRBV9 and TRBJ1-1; no firm D call. Trimming removed 3 bases from V and 0 bases from J, with 6 bases in between. Germline V gives CDR1 SGDLS, CDR2 YYNGEE. CDR3 length equals 13 residues.

The gene calls are TRBV7-8 and TRBJ1-2, with 7 bases fitting TRBD1. The V gene's germline CDR1 is SGHVS and CDR2 FQNEAQ. V lost 1 base and J lost 7; bases outside the gene matches: 3. This CDR3 is 13 amino acids long. Here the CDR3 DNA reads TGTGCCAGCAGCTTAGACAGGGGCGGTGGCTACACCTTC. Protein sequence: CASSLDRGGGYTF.

The chain recombines TRBV6-5 with TRBJ2-7; 13 bases agree with TRBD2. Germline V gives CDR1 MNHEY, CDR2 SVGAGI. There are 14 residues in the CDR3. Trimming removed 6 bases from V and 13 bases from J; junction bases left unmatched: 12. This CDR3 is CASRSPGLAGLIYF. CDR3 in DNA: TGTGCCAGCAGAAGTCCGGGACTAGCGGGACTAATTTACTTC.

On this clone: Other DNA sequences in the same sample also yield this CDR3. The chain has TRBV2 and TRBJ2-3; D uncertain. CDR1 is SNHLY, CDR2 FYNNEI, per germline. There are 12 residues in the CDR3. Trimming pared 6 bases from V and 0 bases from J, leaving 4 bases between. CDR3 DNA: TGTGCCAGCAGCCTTAGCACAGATACGCAGTATTTT. This gives the protein CASSLSTDTQYF.

This clone came up a few times. V gene TRBV18 combines with J gene TRBJ2-1; D is possibly TRBD1 (5 bases). The germline gives CDR1 KGHSH, CDR2 LQKENI. This CDR3 spans 13 amino acids. Trimming pared 1 base from V and 5 bases from J, leaving 6 bases between. In nucleotides, the CDR3 is TGTGCCAGCTCACCACAGACAGACAATGAGCAGTTCTTC. Amino acid sequence: CASSPQTDNEQFF. Full variable domain (outside the CDR3, taken from reference TRBV18 and TRBJ2-1): NAGVMQNPRHLVRRRGQEARLRCSPMKGHSHVYWYRQLPEEGLKFMVYLQKENIIDESGMPKERFSAEFPKEGPSILRIQQVVRGDSAAYFCASSPQTDNEQFFGPGTRLTVL.

This clone was observed a handful of times. J is TRBJ2-7 and V is TRBV5-1, with 9 bases fitting TRBD1. After removal of 3 bases from V and 2 bases from J, the junction contained 6 bases not matched to a gene. Germline V gives CDR1 SGHRS, CDR2 YFSETQ. The CDR3 runs to 15 residues. The CDR3 nucleotides are TGCGCCAGCAGCTCGGGACAGGGAACAGCCTACGAGCAGTACTTC. Its protein is CASSSGQGTAYEQYF.

DNA of the CDR3: TGCAGTGCTAGCGATGGAGGTGAGCAGTACTTC. Translated: CSASDGGEQYF. The V and J genes are TRBV20-1 and TRBJ2-7, with a possible D match to TRBD2 (5 bases). Per the germline V gene, CDR1 is DFQATT and CDR2 is SNEGSKA (reference sequence). The CDR3 totals 11 residues. Trimming shortened V by 3 bases and J by 7 bases, and 10 bases separated the two germline ends.

This clone turned up a few times. Here the CDR3 reads CASSMNPRASYTF. The CDR3 nucleotides are TGTGCCAGTAGTATGAACCCGCGGGCAAGCTACACCTTC. J is TRBJ1-2 and V is TRBV19; D is uncertain. The V gene's germline CDR1 is LNHDA and CDR2 SQIVND (reference sequence). This CDR3 is built from 13 residues. V dropped 3 bases and J dropped 9 bases, with 14 bases sitting between them.

This clone has more than one count but fewer than ten. The V gene is TRBV7-9, the J gene TRBJ2-1, with TRBD2 matching 10 bases. V was pared by 1 base and J by 6 bases, with 15 bases of the junction left unmatched. CDR1 is SEHNR and CDR2 is FQNEAQ in the germline V gene (reference sequence). The CDR3 consists of 19 residues. CDR3 in amino acids: CASSLVFWKRGGQGNEQFF. DNA of the CDR3: TGTGCCAGCAGCTTAGTTTTCTGGAAGCGGGGGGGCCAAGGCAATGAGCAGTTCTTC.

This clone was counted between two and nine times. This chain uses TRBV9 with TRBJ1-2; D unclear. Deletions cut 0 bases from V and 0 bases from J, with 12 bases between. CDR1 is SGDLS and CDR2 is YYNGEE in the germline V gene. This CDR3 has 16 residues. The chain's CDR3 is CASSVVQADPNYGYTF. CDR3 nucleotide sequence: TGTGCCAGCAGCGTAGTGCAGGCCGACCCTAACTATGGCTACACCTTC.

The chain carries TRBV9 and TRBJ1-2, with D maybe TRBD1 (5 bases). The CDR3 totals 14 residues. The germline V and J ends were trimmed by 5 bases and 6 bases, with 17 bases remaining between them. The germline CDR1 and CDR2 sequences are SGDLS and YYNGEE. The DNA for the CDR3 is TGTGCCAGCAGGACCAGGGACTTCCCCCATGGCTACACCTTC. It yields the protein CASRTRDFPHGYTF.

The chain recombines TRBV29-1 with TRBJ1-1; D is uncertain. Germline V CDR1 and CDR2: SQVTM, ANQGSEA. The CDR3 loop spans 13 amino acids. V shed 4 bases and J shed 4 bases, with 13 bases lying between them. CDR3 DNA sequence: TGCAGCGTTGGGACGGCAGGAGGCACTGAAGCTTTCTTT. This encodes CSVGTAGGTEAFF.

The V gene is TRBV25-1, the J gene TRBJ2-1, with 9 bases identical to TRBD2. The CDR3 spans 14 residues. Trimming at V came to 4 bases and at J to 3 bases, leaving 1 base not matched to a gene. From germline, CDR1 is MGHDK and CDR2 SYGVNS. Here the CDR3 reads CASSVSGSYNEQFF. The CDR3 DNA reads as TGTGCCAGCAGTGTTAGCGGGAGCTACAATGAGCAGTTCTTC. The variable domain in full, with the rest retrieved from reference TRBV25-1 and TRBJ2-1, is EADIYQTPRYLVIGTGKKITLECSQTMGHDKMYWYQQDPGMELHLIHYSYGVNSTEKGDLSSESTVSRIRTEHFPLTLESARPSHTSQYLCASSVSGSYNEQFFGPGTRLTVL.

J is TRBJ2-5 and V is TRBV4-2; the match to TRBD1 covers 8 bases. The CDR3 is 16 residues long. V lost 0 bases to trimming and J lost 5 bases; unmatched junction nucleotides: 8. The germline gives CDR1 LGHNA, CDR2 YNFKEQ. CDR3 nucleotide sequence: TGTGCCAGCAGCCAAGAGGGAGGCAGGGGGCATGAGACCCAGTACTTC. Translation: CASSQEGGRGHETQYF.

The chain is built from TRBV6-5 and TRBJ2-5; TRBD1 agrees at 8 bases. Per the germline V gene, CDR1 is MNHEY and CDR2 is SVGAGI. The CDR3 contains 14 residues. Unmatched junction bases numbered 12, after V lost 11 bases and J lost 4 bases. The CDR3 sequence is CAGQSGQGAETQYF. The CDR3, as DNA: TGTGCCGGGCAATCCGGACAGGGCGCAGAGACCCAGTACTTC.

The V gene is TRBV4-3, the J gene TRBJ2-2; D is possibly TRBD1 (6 bases). The CDR3 is 16 residues long. Looked up from germline, CDR1 is LGHNA and CDR2 is YSLEER. Trimming took off 3 bases at V and 0 bases at J, with 11 bases between the two ends. CDR3 residues: CASSQGASSNTGELFF. Here the CDR3 DNA reads TGCGCCAGCAGCCAGGGGGCCTCCTCGAACACCGGGGAGCTGTTTTTT.

This clone was seen only a few times. J is TRBJ2-5 and V is TRBV9; 11 bases are a match to TRBD2. Trimming removed 7 bases from V and 3 bases from J; junction bases left unmatched: 2. Germline loops: CDR1 SGDLS, CDR2 YYNGEE. This CDR3 spans 13 amino acids. CDR3 in amino acids: CASSGLAEETQYF. CDR3 DNA: TGTGCCAGCTCGGGACTAGCGGAAGAGACCCAGTACTTC.

This chain joins TRBV4-2 and TRBJ2-7; D is undetermined. CDR1 and CDR2 from the germline V gene are LGHNA and YNFKEQ. The CDR3 has 12 amino acids. The germline V and J ends were trimmed by 0 bases and 6 bases, with 6 bases remaining between them. The CDR3 loop reads CASSQDLFEQYF. The CDR3 bases are TGTGCCAGCAGCCAAGACCTTTTCGAGCAGTACTTC.

The rearrangement uses TRBV7-2 and TRBJ2-3, with a possible D match to TRBD1 (7 bases). V shed 7 bases and J shed 1 base, with 18 bases lying between them. The CDR3 sequence is 16 residues long. CDR1 is SGHTA, CDR2 FQGNSA, per germline. This CDR3 reads CASKAGGRGGTDTQYF. The CDR3 DNA sequence: TGTGCCAGCAAAGCAGGGGGAAGGGGGGGCACAGATACGCAGTATTTT.